This paragraph covers one TCR beta chain sequence. This CDR3 region has 13 residues. Trimming took off 7 bases at V and 5 bases at J, with 12 bases between the two ends. The V gene's germline CDR1 is MNHEY and CDR2 SVGAGI. The data derive from a study of blood T cell repertoires in COVID-19. Study overall: T cells, B-cell-depleted T cells, or PBMCs provided the cDNA or gDNA that served as material.

Per the original methods: Estimates of nucleated cell counts were drawn from the amplification of reference gene primers. Assay used: immunoSEQ multiplex PCR; TCRdb lists only in-frame clones, some missing. V and J calls and clone size come straight from that table; D and trimming were deduced from the DNA. The sample consists of fewer than 35,000 clones, almost 90% of them appearing once. The chain couples TRBV6-5 to TRBJ1-5; perhaps TRBD1 as D (6 bases). Sequenced sample: peripheral blood. The TCR comes from a human donor in a cohort sampled during active COVID-19. CDR3 nucleotides: TGTGCCAGCACCGAAGGGGGATATCAGCCCCAGCATTTT. Protein: CASTEGGYQPQHF.